The 30 T cell receptor beta chains reported below all come from one sample, sequenced in a study of OX40 agonist ivuxolimab in advanced cancers. Only in-frame clones appear in the TCRdb table, and some are missing; sequencing was by immunoSEQ multiplex PCR. The sample contains around 50,000 clones, around 84% of which appear only once. The starting material was CD4+ or CD8+ T cells sorted from blood, obtained in a trial of the OX40 agonist ivuxolimab. The receptor set was obtained from an adult with an advanced solid tumor such as melanoma, head and neck, liver or kidney cancer.

The chain carries TRBV2 and TRBJ1-5; the D is unclear. Trimming stripped 6 bases from V and 0 bases from J, with 15 bases between. The CDR3 is 16 amino acids. In germline, CDR1 is SNHLY, CDR2 FYNNEI. CDR3 loop: CASRRAREGSNQPQHF. The CDR3 DNA is TGTGCCAGCAGACGGGCCCGAGAAGGTAGCAATCAGCCCCAGCATTTT.

The chain joins TRBV4-1 to TRBJ2-5, with D tentatively TRBD1 (5 bases). The J call may be in error: the DNA end matches TRBJ2-7 better. The germline V gene encodes CDR1 MGHRA and CDR2 YSYEKL. This CDR3 has 14 residues. The CDR3 loop reads CASSQETDFYEQYF. In DNA, the CDR3 is TGCGCCAGCAGCCAAGAGACAGATTTCTACGAGCAGTACTTC.

V and J are TRBV7-6 and TRBJ1-1; TRBD1 might be the D (6 bases). V shed 3 bases and J shed 6 bases, with 11 bases lying between them. This CDR3 is 13 amino acids long. Germline V lookup: CDR1 SGHVS, CDR2 FNYEAQ. CDR3 DNA: TGTGCCAGCAGCTTGTCAGGGGCCTCTGAAGCTTTCTTT. It encodes CASSLSGASEAFF.

The V gene is TRBV5-6, the J gene TRBJ1-5; 7 nucleotides match TRBD1. CDR3 size: 15 residues. Germline CDR1 and CDR2: SGHDT and YYEEEE. Trimming cost V 3 bases and J 0 bases; bases outside gene matches: 3. The CDR3 protein is CASSSGQFSNQPQHF. For the CDR3, the DNA is TGTGCCAGCAGCTCGGGACAGTTTAGCAATCAGCCCCAGCATTTT.

The chain has TRBV12-5 and TRBJ2-2, with 8 bases lining up with TRBD1. Germline V gene lookup returns CDR1 LGHNT and CDR2 FRNRAP. The CDR3 loop spans 18 amino acids. The trim removed 1 base at V and 5 bases at J, leaving 12 bases unmatched. The DNA of the CDR3 is TGTGCTAGTGGTTTGGAGGTGACAGGGGTCCCCGGGACCGGGGAGCTGTTTTTT. It specifies CASGLEVTGVPGTGELFF.

J is TRBJ1-1 and V is TRBV7-9; D not resolved. V lost 5 bases and J 2 bases, leaving 15 bases between the germline ends. The CDR3 spans 15 residues. Germline CDR1 is SEHNR and CDR2 is FQNEAQ (reference sequence). The CDR3 loop is CASSPSSGLNTEAFF. CDR3 nucleotides: TGTGCCAGCAGCCCCTCGAGCGGGCTCAACACTGAAGCTTTCTTT.

The chain links TRBV28 to TRBJ1-2; D is perhaps TRBD1 (5 bases). V lost 2 bases to trimming and J lost 5 bases, with 12 bases between them. Germline V gene lookup returns CDR1 MDHEN and CDR2 SYDVKM. The CDR3 contains 14 residues. This CDR3 is CASSLSGTSYGYTF. The DNA for the CDR3 is TGTGCCAGCAGTTTAAGCGGGACCTCGTATGGCTACACCTTC.

This chain links TRBV11-2 with TRBJ1-1, with 9 bases matching TRBD1. Unmatched junction bases numbered 6, after V lost 0 bases and J lost 1 base. This CDR3 is 17 amino acids long. The germline V gene has CDR1 SGHAT and CDR2 FQNNGV. The CDR3, as DNA: TGTGCCAGCAGCTTAGATTTGGGACAGGGATCGAACACTGAAGCTTTCTTT. This gives the protein CASSLDLGQGSNTEAFF.

The chain couples TRBV5-6 to TRBJ2-3, with a possible D match to TRBD1 (6 bases). This CDR3 is 17 amino acids long. From germline, CDR1 is SGHDT and CDR2 YYEEEE. V was shortened by 0 bases and J by 2 bases, with 16 bases between the two germline ends. For the CDR3, the DNA is TGTGCCAGCAGCTTGGGGGGGCTTGCAGGGGTCACAGATACGCAGTATTTT. It is translated as CASSLGGLAGVTDTQYF.

J is TRBJ2-3 and V is TRBV18; TRBD1 might be the D (6 bases). The CDR3 is 18 residues long. CDR1 KGHSH and CDR2 LQKENI come from the germline V gene. Trimming shortened V by 6 bases and J by 0 bases, and 22 bases separated the two germline ends. The CDR3 coding sequence is TGTGCCAGCTCCTCCCAGGGGCCAATTTTCTTTAGCACAGATACGCAGTATTTT. This sequence encodes CASSSQGPIFFSTDTQYF.

The chain couples TRBV10-3 to TRBJ1-6; D is unresolved. Germline CDR1 is ENHRY and CDR2 is SYGVKD. Trimming removed 3 bases from V and 7 bases from J, with 10 bases in between. CDR3 length: 14 amino acids. The chain's CDR3 is CAISDWQPNSPLHF. CDR3 coding DNA: TGTGCCATCAGTGACTGGCAGCCCAATTCACCCCTCCACTTT.

This clone has just a few counts. This chain uses TRBV28 with TRBJ2-5; the match to TRBD2 covers 8 bases. The length of the CDR3 is 19 residues. The germline gives CDR1 MDHEN, CDR2 SYDVKM. The trim removed 5 bases at V and 1 base at J, leaving 18 bases unmatched. The CDR3 loop reads CASSDLGRGARSIQETQYF. The CDR3 DNA follows: TGTGCCAGCAGTGACTTGGGGCGGGGGGCCCGAAGTATCCAAGAGACCCAGTACTTC.

J is TRBJ2-3 and V is TRBV7-6; no firm D call. This CDR3 has 12 amino acids. CDR1 is SGHVS, CDR2 FNYEAQ, per germline. Trimming removed 1 base at V and 5 bases at J, with 4 bases between. CDR3: CASSLVEDTQYF. In nucleotides, the CDR3 is TGTGCCAGCAGCTTAGTGGAAGATACGCAGTATTTT.

This clone was observed a single time. The V and J genes are TRBV14 and TRBJ2-1, with D perhaps TRBD1 (6 bases). CDR3 length equals 13 residues. Germline V gives CDR1 SGHDN, CDR2 FVKESK. The V gene lost 6 bases and the J gene lost 12 bases, with 18 bases spanning the gap. The CDR3 protein is CASSWTQGSGQFF. The CDR3 DNA reads TGTGCCAGCAGTTGGACCCAGGGGTCCGGGCAGTTCTTC. Combining the CDR3 with reference TRBV14 and TRBJ2-1 gives the whole variable domain EAGVTQFPSHSVIEKGQTVTLRCDPISGHDNLYWYRRVMGKEIKFLLHFVKESKQDESGMPNNRFLAERTGGTYSTLKVQPAELEDSGVYFCASSWTQGSGQFFGPGTRLTVL.

The J gene is TRBJ2-5, the V gene TRBV9; a possible D gene is TRBD1 (6 bases). Deletions cut 4 bases from V and 4 bases from J, with 14 bases between. Germline V gene data show CDR1 as SGDLS and CDR2 as YYNGEE. The CDR3 contains 14 residues. Here the CDR3 reads CASSPRDTLETQYF. CDR3 sequence (DNA): TGTGCCAGCAGCCCCCGGGACACCTTAGAGACCCAGTACTTC. Supplemented by reference TRBV9 and TRBJ2-5, the full variable domain reads DSGVTQTPKHLITATGQRVTLRCSPRSGDLSVYWYQQSLDQGLQFLIQYYNGEERAKGNILERFSAQQFPDLHSELNLSSLELGDSALYFCASSPRDTLETQYFGPGTRLLVL.

The rearrangement uses TRBV11-1 and TRBJ1-6, with a possible D match to TRBD1 (5 bases). The CDR3 is 15 residues long. Germline V gives CDR1 SGHAT, CDR2 FQDESV (reference sequence). The ends were cut back, 1 base at V and 7 bases at J, with 11 bases in the middle. The CDR3 protein is CASSLDTGGNSPLHF. CDR3 DNA sequence: TGTGCCAGCAGCTTAGATACAGGAGGGAATTCACCCCTCCACTTT.

This rearrangement joins TRBV7-6 to TRBJ1-5; D might be TRBD1 (6 bases). Germline V CDR1 and CDR2: SGHVS, FNYEAQ. There are 16 residues in the CDR3. V lost 5 bases, J lost 6 bases, and 20 bases lay in between. The CDR3 coding sequence is TGTGCCAGCAGCCTCTCCTCAGGAGGGGGAGGTCAGCCCCAGCATTTT. It specifies CASSLSSGGGGQPQHF.

The J gene is TRBJ1-3, the V gene TRBV4-2, with D possibly TRBD1 on 5 matching bases. The CDR3 is 17 amino acids. Deletions cut 3 bases from V and 0 bases from J, with 15 bases between. Looked up from germline, CDR1 is LGHNA and CDR2 is YNFKEQ. For the CDR3, the DNA is TGTGCCAGCAGCCAGCCGGGGGAGCGGTTCTCTGGAAACACCATATATTTT. Its protein product is CASSQPGERFSGNTIYF.

The chain joins TRBV10-3 to TRBJ1-2, with 10 bases that match TRBD1. This CDR3 has 17 amino acids. The germline V gene has CDR1 ENHRY and CDR2 SYGVKD. After removal of 5 bases from V and 2 bases from J, the junction contained 11 bases not matched to a gene. CDR3 DNA sequence: TGTGCCATCAGTAGCCGGGACAGGGGCCCCAACAACTATGGCTACACCTTC. This encodes CAISSRDRGPNNYGYTF.

The gene calls are TRBV9 and TRBJ2-3; TRBD2 matches 7 bases. The CDR3 contains 15 residues. V shed 4 bases, J shed 5 bases, and the junction held 10 bases outside the gene matches. Per germline, CDR1 SGDLS and CDR2 YYNGEE. The CDR3 DNA follows: TGTGCCAGCAGCTGGGACTATAATTCGGGAGATACGCAGTATTTT. Translating it yields CASSWDYNSGDTQYF.

The gene calls are TRBV19 and TRBJ1-1; no clear D. Germline V lookup: CDR1 LNHDA, CDR2 SQIVND (reference sequence). Trimming took 6 bases from V and 1 from J, leaving 6 bases between them. The CDR3 has 12 amino acids. Written as DNA, the CDR3 is TGTGCCAGTAGAGCAGAGAACACTGAAGCTTTCTTT. It specifies CASRAENTEAFF.

V gene TRBV5-4 combines with J gene TRBJ2-2; 9 bases are a match to TRBD1. Per the germline V gene, CDR1 is SGHNT and CDR2 is YYREEE (reference sequence). V lost 1 base and J lost 5; bases outside the gene matches: 6. The CDR3 covers 16 residues. The CDR3 DNA sequence: TGTGCCAGCAGCTTGTCGGGGACAGGGACAACCGGGGAGCTGTTTTTT. Translating it yields CASSLSGTGTTGELFF.

V usage is TRBV7-3 and J usage is TRBJ1-1; unclear D gene. Deletions cut 2 bases from V and 5 bases from J, with 9 bases between. CDR3 size: 13 residues. CDR1 and CDR2 from the germline V gene are SGHTA and FQGTGA. The CDR3 is CASSLHSGTEAFF. DNA of the CDR3: TGTGCCAGCAGCTTACACTCGGGGACTGAAGCTTTCTTT.

The V gene is TRBV14, the J gene TRBJ1-2; TRBD1 is a possible D gene (5 bases). The V end was cut by 5 bases, the J end by 3 bases, with 10 bases between. There are 13 residues in the CDR3. From germline, CDR1 is SGHDN and CDR2 FVKESK. Here the CDR3 DNA reads TGTGCCAGCAGCGCGGGACGGCACTATGGCTACACCTTC. Translation: CASSAGRHYGYTF.

CDR3 coding DNA: TGTGCCAGCAGCTTAGAGGAGGACAGCAATGAGCAGTTCTTC. Amino acid sequence: CASSLEEDSNEQFF. V and J are TRBV7-3 and TRBJ2-1; D possibly corresponds to TRBD1 (6 bases). Trimming left V 2 bases short and J 6 bases short, with 11 bases between. CDR1 and CDR2 (germline): SGHTA, FQGTGA. The CDR3 has 14 residues.

The J gene is TRBJ2-1, the V gene TRBV5-6, with D tentatively TRBD1 (5 bases). The V gene's germline CDR1 is SGHDT and CDR2 YYEEEE. V lost 4 bases and J 0 bases, leaving 11 bases between the germline ends. The CDR3 is 15 amino acids. The CDR3 protein is CASSPGRASYNEQFF. CDR3 DNA: TGTGCCAGCAGCCCCGGCAGGGCCTCCTACAATGAGCAGTTCTTC.

DNA for the CDR3: TGTGCCAGCTCATCCCGGGACTACCAAGAGACCCAGTACTTC. The encoded protein is CASSSRDYQETQYF. J is TRBJ2-5 and V is TRBV18; maybe TRBD2 (6 bases). CDR3 length: 14 residues. Germline loops: CDR1 KGHSH, CDR2 LQKENI. Trimming left V 5 bases short and J 0 bases short, with 10 bases between. The full variable domain, its missing parts supplied by reference TRBV18 and TRBJ2-5, is NAGVMQNPRHLVRRRGQEARLRCSPMKGHSHVYWYRQLPEEGLKFMVYLQKENIIDESGMPKERFSAEFPKEGPSILRIQQVVRGDSAAYFCASSSRDYQETQYFGPGTRLLVL.

The chain combines TRBV18 with TRBJ2-1; TRBD1 matches 8 bases. Germline V gene sequence: CDR1 KGHSH, CDR2 LQKENI. V lost 1 base to trimming and J lost 4 bases; unmatched junction nucleotides: 3. The CDR3 is 15 residues long. The CDR3 loop reads CASSPRQGRYNEQFF. CDR3 nucleotide sequence: TGTGCCAGCTCACCACGACAGGGGCGTTACAATGAGCAGTTCTTC.

The chain carries TRBV6-5 and TRBJ2-1; the match to TRBD2 covers 10 bases. This CDR3 is built from 15 residues. Looked up from germline, CDR1 is MNHEY and CDR2 is SVGAGI. With 0 bases clipped from V and 8 bases from J, the junction kept 4 bases outside the gene matches. The CDR3 DNA reads TGTGCCAGCAGTTACTCTAGCGGGGGGTTCTATGAGCAGTTCTTC. It codes for CASSYSSGGFYEQFF.

The chain uses TRBV28 and TRBJ2-7, with D possibly being TRBD1 (5 bases). The CDR3 extends over 11 amino acids. Trimming pared 2 bases from V and 10 bases from J, leaving 9 bases between. Germline CDR1 MDHEN, CDR2 SYDVKM. This CDR3 is CASSLGANQYF. CDR3 in DNA: TGTGCCAGCAGTTTAGGGGCGAACCAGTACTTC. Using reference TRBV28 and TRBJ2-7 for the parts outside the CDR3, the full variable domain is DVKVTQSSRYLVKRTGEKVFLECVQDMDHENMFWYRQDPGLGLRLIYFSYDVKMKEKGDIPEGYSVSREKKERFSLILESASTNQTSMYLCASSLGANQYFGPGTRLTVT.